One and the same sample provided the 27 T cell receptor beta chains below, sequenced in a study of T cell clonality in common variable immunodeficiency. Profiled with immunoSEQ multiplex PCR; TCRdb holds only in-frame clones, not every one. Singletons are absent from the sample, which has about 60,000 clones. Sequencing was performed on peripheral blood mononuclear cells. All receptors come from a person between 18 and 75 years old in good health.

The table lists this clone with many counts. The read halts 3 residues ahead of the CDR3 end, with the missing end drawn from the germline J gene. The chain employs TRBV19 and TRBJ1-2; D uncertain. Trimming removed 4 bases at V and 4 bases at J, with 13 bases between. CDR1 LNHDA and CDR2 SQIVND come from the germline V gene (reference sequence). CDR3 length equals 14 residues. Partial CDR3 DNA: TGTGCCAGTAGTACCTACAGCGGACCCTATGGC. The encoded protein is CASSTYSGPYG. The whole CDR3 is CASSTYSGPYGYTF.

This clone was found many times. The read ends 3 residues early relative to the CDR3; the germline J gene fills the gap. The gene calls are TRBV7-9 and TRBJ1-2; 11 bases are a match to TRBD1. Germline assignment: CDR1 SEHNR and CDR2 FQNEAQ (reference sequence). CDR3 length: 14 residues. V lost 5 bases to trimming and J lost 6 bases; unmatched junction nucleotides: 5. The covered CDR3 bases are TGTGCCAGCAGCCTGGACAGGGGGCTCGATGGC. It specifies CASSLDRGLDG. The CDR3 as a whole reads CASSLDRGLDGYTF.

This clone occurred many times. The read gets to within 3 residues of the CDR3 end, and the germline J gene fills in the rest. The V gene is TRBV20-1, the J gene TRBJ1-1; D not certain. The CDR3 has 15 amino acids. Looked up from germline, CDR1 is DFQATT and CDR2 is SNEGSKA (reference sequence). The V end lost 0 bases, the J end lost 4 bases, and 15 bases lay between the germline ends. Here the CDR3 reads CSARDQRVFGTEAFF. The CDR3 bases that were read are TGCAGTGCTAGAGATCAGAGGGTATTTGGCACTGAA.

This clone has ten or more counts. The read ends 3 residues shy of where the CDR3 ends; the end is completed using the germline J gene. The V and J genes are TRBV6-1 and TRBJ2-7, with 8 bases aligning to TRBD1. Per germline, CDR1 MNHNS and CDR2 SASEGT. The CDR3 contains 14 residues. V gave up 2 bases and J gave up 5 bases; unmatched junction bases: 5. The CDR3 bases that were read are TGTGCCAGCAGTGAATTGGACAGGGTGGACGAG. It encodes CASSELDRVDE. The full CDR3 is CASSELDRVDEQYF.

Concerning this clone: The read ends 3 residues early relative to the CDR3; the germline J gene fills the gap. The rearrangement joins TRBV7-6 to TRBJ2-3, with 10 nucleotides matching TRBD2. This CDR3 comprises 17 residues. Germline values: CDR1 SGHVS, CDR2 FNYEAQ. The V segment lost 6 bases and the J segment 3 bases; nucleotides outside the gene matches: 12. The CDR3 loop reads CASSFLAGEVGTDTQYF. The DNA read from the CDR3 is TGTGCCAGCAGTTTTCTAGCGGGAGAAGTGGGGACAGATACG.

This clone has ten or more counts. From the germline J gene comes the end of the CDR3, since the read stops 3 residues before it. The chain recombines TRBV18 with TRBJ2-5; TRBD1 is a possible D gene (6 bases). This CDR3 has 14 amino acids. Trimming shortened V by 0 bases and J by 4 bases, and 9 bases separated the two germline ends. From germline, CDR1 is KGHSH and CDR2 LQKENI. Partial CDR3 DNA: TGTGCCAGCTCACCACCGGGGGCCACAGAGACC. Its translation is CASSPPGATET. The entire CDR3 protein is CASSPPGATETQYF.

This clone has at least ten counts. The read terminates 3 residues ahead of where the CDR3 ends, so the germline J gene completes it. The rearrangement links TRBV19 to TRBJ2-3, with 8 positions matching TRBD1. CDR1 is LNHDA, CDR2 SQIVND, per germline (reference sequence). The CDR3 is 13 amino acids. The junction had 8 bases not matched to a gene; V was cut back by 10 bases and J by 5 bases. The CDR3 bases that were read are TGTGCCACTCGACAGGGGCGGGGAGATACG. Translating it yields CATRQGRGDT. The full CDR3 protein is CATRQGRGDTQYF.

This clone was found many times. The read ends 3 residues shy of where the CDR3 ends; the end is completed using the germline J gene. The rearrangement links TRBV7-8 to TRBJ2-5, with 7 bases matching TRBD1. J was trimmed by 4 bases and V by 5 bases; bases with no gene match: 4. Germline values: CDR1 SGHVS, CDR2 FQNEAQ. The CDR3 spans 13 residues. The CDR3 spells CASSTDRLETQYF. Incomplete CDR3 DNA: TGTGCCAGCAGCACGGACAGGTTAGAGACC. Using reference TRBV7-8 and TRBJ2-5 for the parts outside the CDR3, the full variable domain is GAGVSQSPRYKVAKRGQDVALRCDPISGHVSLFWYQQALGQGPEFLTYFQNEAQLDKSGLPSDRFFAERPEGSVSTLKIQRTQQEDSAVYLCASSTDRLETQYFGPGTRLLVL.

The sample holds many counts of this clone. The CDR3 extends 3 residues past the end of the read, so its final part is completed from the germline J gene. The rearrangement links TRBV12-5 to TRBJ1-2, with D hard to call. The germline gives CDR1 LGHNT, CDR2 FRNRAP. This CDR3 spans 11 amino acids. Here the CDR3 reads CASGLVRVYTF. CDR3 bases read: TGTGCTAGTGGTTTGGTACGGGTC.

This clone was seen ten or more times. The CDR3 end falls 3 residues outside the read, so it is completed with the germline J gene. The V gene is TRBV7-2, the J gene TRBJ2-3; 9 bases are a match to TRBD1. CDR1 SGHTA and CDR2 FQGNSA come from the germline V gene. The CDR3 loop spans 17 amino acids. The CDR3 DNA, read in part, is TGTGCCAGCAGCTTAGCGTCCACAGGGGGCGGGACGATCACG. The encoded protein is CASSLASTGGGTIT. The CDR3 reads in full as CASSLASTGGGTITQYF.

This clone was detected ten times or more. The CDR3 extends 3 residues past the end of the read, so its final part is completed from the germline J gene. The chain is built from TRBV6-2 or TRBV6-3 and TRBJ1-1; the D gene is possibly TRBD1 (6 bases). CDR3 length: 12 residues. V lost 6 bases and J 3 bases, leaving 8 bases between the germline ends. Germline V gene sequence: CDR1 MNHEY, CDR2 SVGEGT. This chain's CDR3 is CASSHRDTEAFF. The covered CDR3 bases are TGTGCCAGCAGCCACAGGGACACTGAA.

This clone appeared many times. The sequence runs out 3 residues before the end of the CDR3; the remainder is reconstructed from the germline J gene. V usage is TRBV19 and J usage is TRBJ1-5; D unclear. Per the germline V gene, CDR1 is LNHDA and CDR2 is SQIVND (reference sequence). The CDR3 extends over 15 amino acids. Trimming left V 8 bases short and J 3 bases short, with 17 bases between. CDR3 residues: CASAPKGGPNQPQHF. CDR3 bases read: TGTGCCAGTGCTCCAAAGGGTGGGCCCAATCAGCCC.

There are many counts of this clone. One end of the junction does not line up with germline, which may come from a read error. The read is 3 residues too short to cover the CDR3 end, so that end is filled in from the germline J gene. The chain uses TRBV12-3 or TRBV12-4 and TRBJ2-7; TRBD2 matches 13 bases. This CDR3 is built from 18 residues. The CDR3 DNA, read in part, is TGTGCCAGCAGAAAGGGACTAGCGGGACATACTTCCTCCTGCGAG. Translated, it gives CASRKGLAGHTSSCE. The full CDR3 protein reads CASRKGLAGHTSSCEQYF.

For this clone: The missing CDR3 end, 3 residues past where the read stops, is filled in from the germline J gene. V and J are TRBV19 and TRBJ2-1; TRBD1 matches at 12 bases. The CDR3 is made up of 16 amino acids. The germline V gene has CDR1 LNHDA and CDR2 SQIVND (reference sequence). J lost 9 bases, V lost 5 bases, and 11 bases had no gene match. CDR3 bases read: TGTGCCAGTAGTTCCCCCCGGGACAGGGGGCTCCGTGAG. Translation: CASSSPRDRGLRE. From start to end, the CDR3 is CASSSPRDRGLREQFF.

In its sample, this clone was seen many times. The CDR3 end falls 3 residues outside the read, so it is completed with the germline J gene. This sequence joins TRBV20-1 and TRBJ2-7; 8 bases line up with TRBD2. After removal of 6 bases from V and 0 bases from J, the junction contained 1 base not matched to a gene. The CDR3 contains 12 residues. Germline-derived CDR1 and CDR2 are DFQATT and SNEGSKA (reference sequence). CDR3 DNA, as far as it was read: TGCAGTGCCGCGGGGGGCTCCTACGAG. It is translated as CSAAGGSYE. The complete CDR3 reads CSAAGGSYEQYF.

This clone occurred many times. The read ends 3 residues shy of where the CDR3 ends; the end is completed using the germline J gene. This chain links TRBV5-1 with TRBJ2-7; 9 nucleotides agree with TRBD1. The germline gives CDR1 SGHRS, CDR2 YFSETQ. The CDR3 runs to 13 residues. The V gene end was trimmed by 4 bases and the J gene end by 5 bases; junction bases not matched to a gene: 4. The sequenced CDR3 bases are TGCGCCAGCAGCCGGGACAGGGTCGACGAG. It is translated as CASSRDRVDE. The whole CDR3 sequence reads CASSRDRVDEQYF. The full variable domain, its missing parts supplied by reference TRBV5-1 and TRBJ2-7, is KAGVTQTPRYLIKTRGQQVTLSCSPISGHRSVSWYQQTPGQGLQFLFEYFSETQRNKGNFPGRFSGRQFSNSRSEMNVSTLELGDSALYLCASSRDRVDEQYFGPGTRLTVT.

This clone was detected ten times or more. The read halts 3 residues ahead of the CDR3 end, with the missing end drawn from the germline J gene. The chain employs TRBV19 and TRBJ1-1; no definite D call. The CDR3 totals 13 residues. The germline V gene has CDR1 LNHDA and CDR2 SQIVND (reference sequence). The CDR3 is CASSIVAAAEAFF. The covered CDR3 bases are TGTGCCAGTAGTATAGTAGCGGCGGCAGAA.

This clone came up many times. The covered CDR3 bases are TGTGCCAGCTCACCACCGGGTCGAAGGGTGAACTCTGGAAACACC. Translated: CASSPPGRRVNSGNT. The entire CDR3 protein is CASSPPGRRVNSGNTIYF. The chain uses TRBV18 and TRBJ1-3; D uncertain. The CDR3 is cut off 3 residues early in the read; its end comes from the germline J gene. Germline V gene lookup returns CDR1 KGHSH and CDR2 LQKENI. Trimming shortened V by 0 bases and J by 0 bases, and 15 bases separated the two germline ends. This CDR3 is built from 18 residues. Looking up the rest from reference TRBV18 and TRBJ1-3 gives the full variable domain: NAGVMQNPRHLVRRRGQEARLRCSPMKGHSHVYWYRQLPEEGLKFMVYLQKENIIDESGMPKERFSAEFPKEGPSILRIQQVVRGDSAAYFCASSPPGRRVNSGNTIYFGEGSWLTVV.

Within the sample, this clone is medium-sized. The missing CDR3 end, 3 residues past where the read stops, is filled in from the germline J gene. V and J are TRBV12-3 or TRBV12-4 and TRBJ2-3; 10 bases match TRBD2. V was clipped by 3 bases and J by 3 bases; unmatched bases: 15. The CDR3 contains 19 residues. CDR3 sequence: CASSLGLAGVLGKTDTQYF. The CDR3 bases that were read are TGTGCCAGCAGTTTGGGGCTAGCGGGAGTTTTGGGGAAAACAGATACG.

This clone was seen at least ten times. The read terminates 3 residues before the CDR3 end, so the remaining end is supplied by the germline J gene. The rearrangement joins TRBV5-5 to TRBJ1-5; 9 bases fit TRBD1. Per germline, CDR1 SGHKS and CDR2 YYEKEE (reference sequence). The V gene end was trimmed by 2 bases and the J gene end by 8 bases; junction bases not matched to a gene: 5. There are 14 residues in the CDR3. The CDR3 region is CASSFGQGRKPQHF. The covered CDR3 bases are TGTGCCAGCAGCTTTGGACAGGGGAGGAAGCCC.

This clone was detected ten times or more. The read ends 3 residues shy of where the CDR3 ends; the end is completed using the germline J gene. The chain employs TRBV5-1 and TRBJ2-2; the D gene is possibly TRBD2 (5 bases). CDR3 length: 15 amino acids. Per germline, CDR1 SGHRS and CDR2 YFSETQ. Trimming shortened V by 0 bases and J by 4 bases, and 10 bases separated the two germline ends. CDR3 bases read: TGCGCCAGCAGCTTGGCGCTCACTAGCACCGGGGAG. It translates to CASSLALTSTGE. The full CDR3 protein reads CASSLALTSTGELFF.

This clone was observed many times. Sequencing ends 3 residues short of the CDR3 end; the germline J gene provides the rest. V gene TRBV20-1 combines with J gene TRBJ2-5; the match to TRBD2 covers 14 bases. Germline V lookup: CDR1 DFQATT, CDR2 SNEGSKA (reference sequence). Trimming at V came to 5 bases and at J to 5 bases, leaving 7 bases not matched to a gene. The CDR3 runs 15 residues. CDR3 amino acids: CSARPGLAGVETQYF. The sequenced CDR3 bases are TGCAGTGCTCGGCCGGGACTAGCGGGAGTGGAGACC.

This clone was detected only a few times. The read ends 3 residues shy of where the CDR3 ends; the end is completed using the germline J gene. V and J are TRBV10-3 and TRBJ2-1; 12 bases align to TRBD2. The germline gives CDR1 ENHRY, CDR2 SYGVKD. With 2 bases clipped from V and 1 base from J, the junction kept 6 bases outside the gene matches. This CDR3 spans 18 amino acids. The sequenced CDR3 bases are TGTGCCATCAGTGAGGGGGGACTAGCGGGCGCATCCTACAATGAG. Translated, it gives CAISEGGLAGASYNE. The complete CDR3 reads CAISEGGLAGASYNEQFF.

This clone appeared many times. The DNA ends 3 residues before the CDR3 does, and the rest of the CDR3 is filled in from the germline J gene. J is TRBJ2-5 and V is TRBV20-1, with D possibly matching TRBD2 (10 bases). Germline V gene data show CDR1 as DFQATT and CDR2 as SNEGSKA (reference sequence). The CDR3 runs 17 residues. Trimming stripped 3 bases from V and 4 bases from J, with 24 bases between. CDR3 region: CSARDRGPAGGGETQYF. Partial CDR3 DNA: TGCAGTGCTAGGGACAGGGGTCCAGCGGGAGGGGGAGAGACC.

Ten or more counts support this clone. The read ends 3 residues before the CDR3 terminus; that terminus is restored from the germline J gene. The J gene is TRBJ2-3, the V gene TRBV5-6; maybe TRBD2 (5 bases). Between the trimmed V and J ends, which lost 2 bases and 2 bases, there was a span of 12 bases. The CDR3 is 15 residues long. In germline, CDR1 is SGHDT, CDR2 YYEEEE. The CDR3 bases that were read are TGTGCCAGCAGCTTCGACTACCGAGACACAGATACG. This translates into CASSFDYRDTDT. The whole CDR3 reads CASSFDYRDTDTQYF. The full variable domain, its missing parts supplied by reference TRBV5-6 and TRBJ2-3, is DAGVTQSPTHLIKTRGQQVTLRCSPKSGHDTVSWYQQALGQGPQFIFQYYEEEERQRGNFPDRFSGHQFPNYSSELNVNALLLGDSALYLCASSFDYRDTDTQYFGPGTRLTVL.

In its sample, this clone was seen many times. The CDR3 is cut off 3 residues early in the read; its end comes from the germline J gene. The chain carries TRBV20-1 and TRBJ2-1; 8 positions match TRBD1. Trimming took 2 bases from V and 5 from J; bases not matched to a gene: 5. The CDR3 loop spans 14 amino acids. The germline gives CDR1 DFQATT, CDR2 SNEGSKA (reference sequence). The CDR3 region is CSARNRGRNNEQFF. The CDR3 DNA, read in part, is TGCAGTGCTAGAAACAGGGGGAGAAACAATGAG.

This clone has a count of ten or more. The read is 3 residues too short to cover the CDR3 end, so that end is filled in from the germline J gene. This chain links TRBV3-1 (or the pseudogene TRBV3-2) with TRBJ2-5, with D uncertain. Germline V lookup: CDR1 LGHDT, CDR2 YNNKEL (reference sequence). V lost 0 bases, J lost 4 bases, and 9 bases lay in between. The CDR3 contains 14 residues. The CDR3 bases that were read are TGTGCCAGCAGCCAAGACCTATCCGGAGAGACC. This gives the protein CASSQDLSGET. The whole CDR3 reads CASSQDLSGETQYF.